This paragraph covers one T cell receptor (beta chain) sequence. What it binds is not known. This CDR3 comprises 16 residues. Germline CDR1 is LNHNV and CDR2 is YYDKDF (reference sequence). Trimming took off 0 bases at V and 1 base at J, with 11 bases between the two ends. These data come from a study of radiotherapy plus CTLA-4 blockade in lung cancer. Study in general: Objective responses were documented in over 15% of patients, with disease control in roughly 30%. Whole-study results and caveats: Tumor-derived TCR clones expanded in blood after radiotherapy plus ipilimumab. Among reported predictors of response, early blood T cell clone dynamics with interferon-beta performed best.

The data were produced by immunoSEQ multiplex PCR, yet TCRdb's version contains in-frame clones alone and is incomplete. The data show some 110,000 clones, about 83% seen once. The rearrangement uses TRBV15 and TRBJ2-3; a possible D gene is TRBD2 (6 bases). Sequencing was performed on peripheral blood, taken from a patient treated with radiotherapy plus ipilimumab. The source is a human donor with non-small cell lung cancer that progressed on radiotherapy plus ipilimumab. Some clones in this sample may be carry-over from other donors' samples. As DNA, the CDR3 is TGTGCCACCAGCAGAGATTCGGGCGGGGGCACAGATACGCAGTATTTT. Its translation: CATSRDSGGGTDTQYF.